Sequencing of this T cell receptor beta chain was carried out in a study of T and B cells in COVID-19 patients. BIOMED2 TRB-A/B primer pools were used in multiplex TRB PCR. MiXCR, run by TCRdb on the multiplex PCR reads, gives a single entry per CDR3 protein. The data hold some 7,800 distinct CDR3 sequences, with roughly 23% observed a single time. This CDR3 has 15 amino acids. CDR1 and CDR2 from the germline V gene are DFQATT and SNEGSKA (reference sequence). V lost 0 bases, J lost 5 bases, and 11 bases lay in between. TRB was amplified from roughly 250-500 ng of blood genomic DNA. Sequencing was performed on blood. The chain uses TRBV20-1 and TRBJ1-6; D gene uncertain. This TCR was sampled from a human donor who had recovered from COVID-19. CDR3 sequence: CSARDERGNNSPLHF. The CDR3 DNA reads as TGCAGTGCTAGAGATGAAAGAGGAAATAATTCACCCCTCCACTTT.